One and the same sample provided the 5 T cell receptor beta chains below, sequenced in a study of beta chain features in type 1 diabetes. Investigators reverse transcribed all isolated RNA, so they sequenced expressed TCRB transcripts. TCRdb's table, derived via immunoSEQ multiplex PCR, lists solely in-frame clones and lacks some. The sample comprises a few hundred thousand clones, more than 11% of which are singletons, and around 0.035% rests with the top ten. The sample taken for sequencing was naive CD4+ T cells from blood. All receptors derive from a man in his thirties or forties in good health.

The sample holds a few counts of this clone. The CDR3, as DNA: TGTGCCAGCAGCTTCCCCGGGACAGGCGCAAATTCACCCCTCCACTTT. Translation gives CASSFPGTGANSPLHF. V and J are TRBV7-9 and TRBJ1-6; 8 bases align to TRBD1. The junction had 8 bases not matched to a gene; V was cut back by 3 bases and J by 7 bases. Germline V gene sequence: CDR1 SEHNR, CDR2 FQNEAQ (reference sequence). This CDR3 has 16 residues.

The J gene is TRBJ2-5, the V gene TRBV12-5; TRBD2 matches at 9 bases. V shed 5 bases, J shed 2 bases, and the junction held 6 bases outside the gene matches. Germline CDR1 LGHNT, CDR2 FRNRAP. CDR3 length equals 15 residues. This CDR3 is CASGTGLAGQETQYF. The CDR3 DNA reads as TGTGCTAGTGGTACCGGGCTAGCGGGACAAGAGACCCAGTACTTC.

This clone has only a few counts. V usage is TRBV29-1 and J usage is TRBJ1-1; D not certain. The CDR3 totals 10 residues. Looked up from germline, CDR1 is SQVTM and CDR2 is ANQGSEA. Trimming took 7 bases from V and 7 from J, leaving 10 bases between them. CDR3 region: CSARRNEAFF. The CDR3 bases are TGCAGCGCAAGGAGGAATGAAGCTTTCTTT.

The V call is TRBV6-5, the J call TRBJ1-6, with TRBD1 matching over 8 bases. The CDR3 spans 15 residues. V dropped 2 bases and J dropped 9; count of bases not matched to a gene: 6. Germline V CDR1 and CDR2: MNHEY, SVGAGI. CDR3 DNA: TGTGCCAGCAGTTACCGGGACAGGCCAGGTTCACCCCTCCACTTT. Translating it yields CASSYRDRPGSPLHF.

This clone has just a few counts. This chain uses TRBV23-1 with TRBJ2-1, with D tentatively TRBD1 (6 bases). TRBV23-1 is an open reading frame, and its role is uncertain. The CDR3 has 20 amino acids. Trimming stripped 0 bases from V and 4 bases from J, with 25 bases between. The CDR3 loop is CASSQSILGVRDKCYNEQFF. The DNA of the CDR3 is TGCGCCAGCAGTCAATCGATTTTGGGGGTCCGGGACAAATGTTACAATGAGCAGTTCTTC.